This TCR beta chain originates from a study of graft-versus-host responses after intestinal transplantation. On the study more broadly: Recipients were all induced with anti-thymocyte globulin, then given tacrolimus and steroids for around three years. General study points: High graft-versus-host to host-versus-graft clonal ratios were seen in allografts of patients with graft-donor T cell macrochimerism.

The germline V gene encodes CDR1 SGHRS and CDR2 YFSETQ. This CDR3 region has 14 residues. Trimming shortened V by 6 bases and J by 4 bases, and 15 bases separated the two germline ends. Worth noting for this clone: The antigen is unknown.

The assay was immunoSEQ multiplex PCR, and TCRdb's table has in-frame clones only and misses some. There are 130,000 or so clones in the sample; 90% to 95% occur only once, and around 0.15% lies in the top ten. The rearrangement joins TRBV5-1 to TRBJ2-3; possible D gene TRBD2, 7 bases. Source: unstimulated CD4+ T cells sorted from spleen or lymph node cells, taken before intestinal transplant. This receptor was taken from a human donor who received an intestinal transplant. The CDR3 spells CASTRGGAADTQYF. CDR3 DNA sequence: TGCGCCAGCACCCGAGGGGGGGCGGCAGATACGCAGTATTTT. The complete variable domain, with remaining parts taken from reference TRBV5-1 and TRBJ2-3, reads KAGVTQTPRYLIKTRGQQVTLSCSPISGHRSVSWYQQTPGQGLQFLFEYFSETQRNKGNFPGRFSGRQFSNSRSEMNVSTLELGDSALYLCASTRGGAADTQYFGPGTRLTVL.